These 28 T cell receptor beta chains came from one sample sequenced in a study of tumor and adjacent non-tumor tissue in lung cancer. The template was RNA from unsorted bulk tissue. TCRbeta libraries were built with three rounds of nested PCR, modified from ARM-PCR. TCRdb fed the multiplex PCR reads into MiXCR, producing one record per CDR3 protein. The sample has around 66,000 distinct CDR3 sequences, more than 70% seen once. The sequenced sample consisted of lung tumor tissue. All receptors come from a man aged 55 to 70 with non-small cell lung cancer.

A remark on this clonotype: One end of the junction varies from germline; a read error may be responsible. This chain uses TRBV6-5 with TRBJ2-1; TRBD1 or TRBD2 may be the D gene (5 bases each). This CDR3 spans 17 amino acids. Germline V gene lookup returns CDR1 MNHEY and CDR2 SVGAGI. CDR3 in amino acids: CVSSFQAGACGGHEQFF. The DNA of the CDR3 is TGTGTCAGCAGTTTTCAAGCTGGGGCATGCGGAGGCCATGAGCAGTTCTTC.

Comments on this clonotype: A junction boundary mismatches the germline segment, possibly from a read error. This rearrangement joins TRBV7-8 to TRBJ2-5; no clear D. CDR1 is SGHVS and CDR2 is FQNEAQ in the germline V gene. CDR3 length: 16 residues. CDR3 in DNA: TGTGCCAGCAGCTTAGTTCTGGTGCCCTCTCAAGAGACCCAATACTTC. Protein sequence: CASSLVLVPSQETQYF.

This clonotype appeared once. The missing conserved phenylalanine or tryptophan at the end of this CDR3 makes a read error likely. CDR3 amino acids: CASTFLQRDHNEQFL. The CDR3 coding sequence is TGTGCCAGCACTTTCCTTCAGCGGGACCACAATGAGCAGTTCCTC. This chain links TRBV12-3 or TRBV12-4 with TRBJ2-1; 7 bases agree with TRBD2. V lost 7 bases to trimming and J lost 5 bases; unmatched junction nucleotides: 11. This CDR3 has 15 residues.

The rearrangement links TRBV28 to TRBJ2-6; 8 nucleotides align to TRBD1. Per the germline V gene, CDR1 is MDHEN and CDR2 is SYDVKM. The length of the CDR3 is 16 residues. J lost 5 bases, V lost 6 bases, and 9 bases had no gene match. The chain's CDR3 is CASSPGTGFWANVLTF. CDR3 DNA: TGTGCCAGCAGCCCCGGGACAGGTTTTTGGGCCAACGTCCTGACTTTC.

The rearrangement links TRBV18 to TRBJ2-1; 10 positions agree with TRBD1. Germline values: CDR1 KGHSH, CDR2 LQKENI. The CDR3 is 15 amino acids. The junction had 3 bases not matched to a gene; V was cut back by 6 bases and J by 1 base. CDR3 region: CASSQGQGSYNEQFF. The CDR3 DNA sequence: TGTGCCAGCTCCCAGGGACAGGGGTCCTACAATGAGCAGTTCTTC.

The CDR3, as DNA: TGCAGTGCTAGAGACCACGCGAGCCAATTGGGACAGGGTCTGGATACACCCCTCCACTTT. Translated: CSARDHASQLGQGLDTPLHF. The V and J genes are TRBV20-1 and TRBJ1-6; 9 nucleotides align to TRBD1. Germline-derived CDR1 and CDR2 are DFQATT and SNEGSKA (reference sequence). The CDR3 totals 20 residues. V lost 0 bases and J lost 11; bases outside the gene matches: 23.

Of note for this clonotype: At one boundary the junction diverges from the germline segment, which might be a read error. The rearrangement uses TRBV10-3 and TRBJ1-3; no definite D call. CDR1 and CDR2 from the germline V gene are ENHRY and SYGVKD. The CDR3 is 15 residues long. The CDR3 coding sequence is TGTGTCATCAATTCGGAGACGAGCTCTGCAAACACCATATATTTT. This codes for CVINSETSSANTIYF.

A note on this clonotype: One end of the junction fails to match germline, which may point to a read error. This chain connects TRBV28 to TRBJ1-2; D is undetermined. Germline values: CDR1 MDHEN, CDR2 SYDVKM. This CDR3 is built from 12 residues. CDR3 in amino acids: CASNLARYGYTF. DNA of the CDR3: TGTGCCAGCAATTTAGCACGGTATGGCTACACCTTC.

The genes are TRBV5-1 and TRBJ2-1; TRBD2 agrees at 13 bases. The V gene's germline CDR1 is SGHRS and CDR2 YFSETQ. Trimming cost V 5 bases and J 10 bases; bases outside gene matches: 6. This CDR3 has 14 residues. Here the CDR3 DNA reads TGCGCCAGCAGTTGGACTAGCGGGAGTCCCGAGCAGTTCTTC. Translating gives CASSWTSGSPEQFF. Complete variable domain (other parts from reference TRBV5-1 and TRBJ2-1): KAGVTQTPRYLIKTRGQQVTLSCSPISGHRSVSWYQQTPGQGLQFLFEYFSETQRNKGNFPGRFSGRQFSNSRSEMNVSTLELGDSALYLCASSWTSGSPEQFFGPGTRLTVL.

The chain carries TRBV6-2 or TRBV6-3 and TRBJ1-4; D call uncertain. The CDR3 extends over 14 amino acids. The V end lost 5 bases, the J end lost 9 bases, and 16 bases lay between the germline ends. Germline V lookup: CDR1 MNHEY, CDR2 SVGEGT. CDR3 region: CASSRRPGGKKLFF. The CDR3 DNA reads as TGTGCCAGCAGTCGTAGGCCCGGCGGCAAAAAACTGTTTTTT.

Regarding this clonotype: An end of the junction does not agree with germline; a read error may underlie this. The chain has TRBV20-1 and TRBJ1-1, with D perhaps matching TRBD1 (5 bases). The V gene's germline CDR1 is DFQATT and CDR2 SNEGSKA (reference sequence). The CDR3 has 15 residues. The DNA for the CDR3 is TGCAGTGCTTCGCCTCCGGGGACGCAATCCGCTGAAGCTATCTTT. It specifies CSASPPGTQSAEAIF.

In the case of this clonotype: Compared with germline, one end of the junction differs, possibly owing to a read error. The chain employs TRBV29-1 and TRBJ1-1; the D gene is possibly TRBD1 (5 bases). There are 13 residues in the CDR3. Germline-derived CDR1 and CDR2 are SQVTM and ANQGSEA. The CDR3 DNA is TGCAGCGTTAGTGAAGGGGAGAACACAGAAGCTATCTTT. Translated, it gives CSVSEGENTEAIF.

Details on this clonotype: A clone one base away is much larger, so this may be a read error. J is TRBJ2-7 and V is TRBV11-2, with TRBD2 identical over 8 bases. The V gene's germline CDR1 is SGHAT and CDR2 FQNNGV. The CDR3 consists of 14 residues. CDR3 protein: CVSSLGGLVYEQYF. The CDR3 coding sequence is TGTGTCAGCAGCTTAGGGGGACTAGTCTACGAGCAGTACTTC. The variable domain in full, completed from reference TRBV11-2 and TRBJ2-7, reads EAGVAQSPRYKIIEKRQSVAFWCNPISGHATLYWYQQILGQGPKLLIQFQNNGVVDDSQLPKDRFSAERLKGVDSTLKIQPAKLEDSAVYLCVSSLGGLVYEQYFGPGTRLTVT.

A few counts support this clonotype. The germline gene is not matched at one end of the junction; a read error may be the cause. The J gene is TRBJ2-3, the V gene TRBV6-5; unclear D gene. Germline loops: CDR1 MNHEY, CDR2 SVGAGI. The CDR3 has 16 residues. The CDR3 region has the DNA TGTGCCAGTAGTCGAGACCACCCGGTTGGCACAGATACGCAATATTTT. Translation gives CASSRDHPVGTDTQYF.

A word on this clonotype: Germline and junction disagree at one end, which may indicate a read error. The CDR3 loop is CCAGKGTEAFF. CDR3 sequence (DNA): TGCTGTGCGGGCAAGGGCACCGAAGCTTTCTTT. The chain recombines TRBV20-1 with TRBJ1-1; the D is unclear. CDR3 length: 11 residues. Germline V lookup: CDR1 DFQATT, CDR2 SNEGSKA (reference sequence).

The CDR3 DNA reads TGCAGTGCTGAACTTACGGGGACTCCCTACGAGCAGTACTTC. Encoded protein: CSAELTGTPYEQYF. The genes are TRBV20-1 and TRBJ2-7; a weak D match, TRBD2 (6 bases). The germline V and J ends were trimmed by 5 bases and 2 bases, with 16 bases remaining between them. Germline V gene data show CDR1 as DFQATT and CDR2 as SNEGSKA (reference sequence). The CDR3 length is 14 residues.

A word on this clonotype: At one end the junction does not follow the germline gene, possibly because of a read error. The chain uses TRBV6-1 and TRBJ2-7; TRBD1 matches at 9 bases. This CDR3 comprises 14 residues. Germline values: CDR1 MNHNS, CDR2 SASEGT. CDR3 sequence reads: CVSTVGTGYNEHYF. The CDR3 DNA reads as TGTGTCAGCACGGTAGGGACAGGGTACAACGAGCACTACTTC.

For this clonotype: The germline gene is not matched at one end of the junction; a read error may be the cause. The CDR3 region is CSVTGNNEALF. CDR3 DNA: TGCAGTGTCACAGGGAACAATGAAGCTCTCTTT. The J gene is TRBJ1-1, the V gene TRBV20-1; a weak D match, TRBD1 (6 bases). Germline V gene lookup returns CDR1 DFQATT and CDR2 SNEGSKA (reference sequence). There are 11 residues in the CDR3.

This clonotype came up once. This clone may be a read error of a much larger clone one base away. This chain connects TRBV5-1 to TRBJ1-1; D gene unclear. In germline, CDR1 is SGHRS, CDR2 YFSETQ. This CDR3 spans 13 amino acids. CDR3 nucleotides: TGCGCCAGCAGCTTGGCTGGGCGGCCTGAAACTTTCTTT. Translated: CASSLAGRPETFF.

In its sample, this clonotype was seen a few times. This may come from a read error, since a much larger clone is one base off. The chain uses TRBV20-1 and TRBJ2-5; possibly TRBD1 for D (5 bases). Trimming took off 7 bases at V and 7 bases at J, with 10 bases between the two ends. Germline-derived CDR1 and CDR2 are DFQATT and SNEGSKA (reference sequence). This CDR3 is built from 10 residues. The DNA for the CDR3 is TGCAGTGAAGGAAGGGGGACCCAGTACTTC. Protein product: CSEGRGTQYF.

The gene calls are TRBV10-1 and TRBJ2-3, with no clear D. Trimming pared 4 bases from V and 7 bases from J, leaving 15 bases between. The germline V gene encodes CDR1 WNHNN and CDR2 SYGVQD (reference sequence). The CDR3 contains 14 residues. CDR3 in amino acids: CASSGGLVGNTQYF. Here the CDR3 DNA reads TGCGCCAGCAGTGGGGGATTAGTGGGAAATACGCAGTATTTT.

This sequence joins TRBV20-1 and TRBJ2-7, with D perhaps matching TRBD1 or TRBD2 (6 bases each). The CDR3 totals 16 residues. The ends were cut back, 5 bases at V and 3 bases at J, with 23 bases in the middle. Germline V lookup: CDR1 DFQATT, CDR2 SNEGSKA (reference sequence). CDR3 DNA: TGCAGTGCTGGCGACCCCCGACGGGGGCCACGCTACGAGCAGTACTTC. It specifies CSAGDPRRGPRYEQYF.

This clonotype was counted only a few times. One end of the junction fails to match germline, which may point to a read error. The chain combines TRBV6-1 with TRBJ1-2; D gene ambiguous. Per the germline V gene, CDR1 is MNHNS and CDR2 is SASEGT. The CDR3 covers 12 residues. CDR3 sequence reads: CDSNTDVYGYTF. For the CDR3, the DNA is TGTGACAGCAATACAGACGTCTATGGATACACCTTC.

Concerning this clonotype: Germline is not matched at one junction end, which may reflect a read error. The chain is built from TRBV20-1 and TRBJ2-7; D might be TRBD2 (6 bases). The CDR3 contains 14 residues. Germline V lookup: CDR1 DFQATT, CDR2 SNEGSKA (reference sequence). This chain's CDR3 is CSAPKSGDVEEHYF. CDR3 in DNA: TGCAGTGCCCCGAAGTCGGGAGACGTAGAAGAGCATTACTTC.

In its sample, this clonotype ranks as large. This rearrangement joins TRBV29-1 to TRBJ2-1; TRBD2 matches 8 bases. This CDR3 spans 16 amino acids. From germline, CDR1 is SQVTM and CDR2 ANQGSEA. V lost 3 bases, J lost 4 bases, and 11 bases stayed unmatched. CDR3 coding DNA: TGCAGCGTTGAGTCCATGCTAGCGGGCGATTACAATGAGCAGTTCTTC. This codes for CSVESMLAGDYNEQFF.

V is TRBV5-8 and J is TRBJ2-7, with 9 positions matching TRBD1. This CDR3 is built from 14 residues. V gave up 7 bases and J gave up 2 bases; unmatched junction bases: 7. Germline V gene data show CDR1 as SGHTS and CDR2 as YDEGEE. The CDR3 region has the DNA TGTGCCAGCGCCCCGGGACAGGGCCCCTACGAGCAGTACTTC. Translation gives CASAPGQGPYEQYF.

With regard to this clonotype: A much larger clonotype is one base distant, so this may be a read error. The rearrangement uses TRBV13 and TRBJ2-1; 10 bases are a match to TRBD1. The germline V gene encodes CDR1 PRHDT and CDR2 FYEKMQ (reference sequence). The V and J ends lost 3 bases and 6 bases, in that order; junction bases with no gene match: 8. The CDR3 sequence is 16 residues long. The CDR3 sequence is CASSFPVGQGTNEQFF. CDR3 sequence (DNA): TGTGCCAGCAGCTTCCCCGTGGGACAGGGGACCAATGAGCAGTTCTTC.

A single count supports this clonotype. The chain carries TRBV6-2 or TRBV6-3 and TRBJ2-7; D remains unclear. Germline V gene data show CDR1 as MNHEY and CDR2 as SVGEGT. Trimming pared 10 bases from V and 3 bases from J, leaving 13 bases between. This CDR3 contains 12 residues. The CDR3: CANGPHDYEQYF. The CDR3 bases are TGTGCCAACGGACCACATGACTACGAGCAGTACTTC.